The present T cell receptor (beta chain) was sequenced within a study of blood T cells in healthy people across ages. Findings and limits, study-wide: Strong correlation linked observed beta diversity and percent naive T cells.

From germline, CDR1 is SGHVS and CDR2 FNYEAQ. This CDR3 has 17 amino acids. Trimming removed 9 bases from V and 4 bases from J, with 25 bases in between. Each donor had roughly 10 milliliters of peripheral blood drawn. A minimum of 6 million PBMCs was isolated per sample. Per sample, extraction of total RNA gave at least 6 micrograms in every case. A second PCR, run for roughly 6 to 11 cycles, used a sample-barcoded 5' primer plus a J-beta primer mix. TCRdb passed the 5' RACE reads through MiXCR, listing each CDR3 protein once. The data contain around 280,000 distinct CDR3 sequences, around 29% of them seen just once; the ten biggest clones take up roughly 30%. To note about this clonotype: The target antigen is unknown.

Sequenced: blood. This rearrangement joins TRBV7-6 to TRBJ1-5, with a weak D call TRBD1 (5 bases). The source of this sequence is a woman between 65 and 79 years old in good health. This CDR3 reads CASPPLSGRGLNQPQHF. The CDR3, as DNA: TGTGCCAGTCCCCCCTTGAGCGGGCGGGGGTTAAATCAGCCCCAGCATTTT.